One sample yielded the 17 T cell receptor beta chains listed below, sequenced in a study of tumor-infiltrating lymphocytes in oesophageal squamous cell carcinoma. TCRdb independently ran MiXCR on the PCR reads; one entry per CDR3 protein. The table has 15,000 or so distinct CDR3 sequences, less than 55% seen once. Sequencing input: esophageal tumor tissue. The receptors stem from a female donor with esophageal squamous cell carcinoma.

V is TRBV20-1 and J is TRBJ2-5; D not certain. The CDR3 length is 13 residues. V shed 3 bases and J shed 4 bases, with 12 bases lying between them. Germline loops: CDR1 DFQATT, CDR2 SNEGSKA (reference sequence). The DNA of the CDR3 is TGCAGTGCTAGGAGTGGGCCCCGAGAGACCCAGTACTTC. Encoded protein: CSARSGPRETQYF.

The J gene is TRBJ1-1, the V gene TRBV7-2; 7 bases map to TRBD1. The V gene's germline CDR1 is SGHTA and CDR2 FQGNSA. This CDR3 spans 15 amino acids. Unmatched junction bases numbered 9, after V lost 3 bases and J lost 5 bases. CDR3 residues: CASSFFTGVRTEAFF. Written as DNA, the CDR3 is TGTGCCAGCAGCTTTTTTACAGGGGTGAGAACTGAAGCTTTCTTT.

This clonotype was detected many times. The chain carries TRBV6-2 or TRBV6-3 and TRBJ1-5, with D unresolved. There are 14 residues in the CDR3. V was clipped by 0 bases and J by 2 bases, with 5 bases between them. The germline gives CDR1 MNHEY, CDR2 SVGEGT. The CDR3 loop reads CASSYSRRNQPQHF. Here the CDR3 DNA reads TGTGCCAGCAGTTACTCGAGGCGCAATCAGCCCCAGCATTTT.

The chain uses TRBV6-6 and TRBJ1-1; D might be TRBD1 (5 bases). Germline-derived CDR1 and CDR2 are MNHNY and SVGAGI (reference sequence). The CDR3 loop spans 13 amino acids. V shed 4 bases and J shed 5 bases, with 11 bases lying between them. The chain's CDR3 is CASSFGGWTEAFF. The CDR3 DNA reads TGTGCCAGCAGTTTTGGGGGGTGGACTGAAGCTTTCTTT.

The V and J genes are TRBV28 and TRBJ1-6; 8 nucleotides line up with TRBD1. The CDR3 totals 16 residues. Germline V lookup: CDR1 MDHEN, CDR2 SYDVKM. With V trimmed by 7 bases and J by 5 bases, 10 bases remained unmatched. The CDR3 region has the DNA TGTGCCAGCACCTCCCGGACAGGGCTGCATAATTCACCCCTCCACTTT. Its translation: CASTSRTGLHNSPLHF.

Notes on this clonotype: The CDR3 end shows no conserved phenylalanine or tryptophan, and so a read error is likely. The limits of the CDR3 on the DNA are not certain, so only TCRdb's listed CDR3 is given. This chain joins TRBV6-6 and TRBJ2-7; the D call in the table, TRBD1, was not verified against the DNA. Counting both end residues, the CDR3 totals 16 amino acids. Germline CDR1 reads MNHNY; CDR2 reads SVGAGI (reference sequence). Here the CDR3 reads CASSYSRRGDEQFFGA.

Concerning this clonotype: The CDR3 end shows no conserved phenylalanine or tryptophan, and so a read error is likely. The DNA is omitted, as the CDR3 cannot be located on it reliably, and the CDR3 follows TCRdb's listing. The chain couples TRBV5-1 to TRBJ2-5; the table's D call of TRBD1 was not tested on the DNA. The CDR3 has 16 amino acids, counting both end residues. The germline CDR1 and CDR2 sequences are SGHRS and YFSETQ. CDR3 amino acids: CASSLGQGNLGYTFGS.

This CDR3 reads CASSSGLVGDTQYF. The CDR3 DNA is TGTGCCAGCAGCTCCGGACTAGTAGGAGATACGCAGTATTTT. This chain uses TRBV7-3 with TRBJ2-3; 7 bases map to TRBD2. This CDR3 has 14 amino acids. Trimming at V came to 4 bases and at J to 5 bases, leaving 6 bases not matched to a gene. The germline gives CDR1 SGHTA, CDR2 FQGTGA.

The J gene is TRBJ2-3, the V gene TRBV7-2; D remains unclear. The J call may be faulty, since TRBJ2-7 better matches the DNA end. In germline, CDR1 is SGHTA, CDR2 FQGNSA. There are 13 residues in the CDR3. The CDR3 protein is CASNPAVDVEQYF. The CDR3 bases are TGTGCCAGCAACCCGGCCGTAGACGTCGAGCAGTACTTC.

This clonotype was seen more than once but under ten times. The chain is built from TRBV7-8 and TRBJ1-1, with a possible D match to TRBD1 (5 bases). Germline CDR1 SGHVS, CDR2 FQNEAQ. The ends were cut back, 1 base at V and 5 bases at J, with 8 bases in the middle. The CDR3 totals 13 residues. DNA of the CDR3: TGTGCCAGCAGCTTAGGGGGGACGACTGAAGCTTTCTTT. Protein: CASSLGGTTEAFF.

The chain combines TRBV24-1 with TRBJ2-3; D unclear. Per germline, CDR1 KGHDR and CDR2 SFDVKD. The V end was cut by 5 bases, the J end by 6 bases, with 8 bases between. CDR3 length: 12 amino acids. CDR3 region: CATSGPTDTQYF. CDR3 in DNA: TGTGCCACCAGTGGTCCGACGGATACGCAGTATTTT.

In the case of this clonotype: As the CDR3 is not closed by the conserved phenylalanine or tryptophan, this likely results from a read error. The DNA is omitted, as the CDR3 cannot be located on it reliably, and the CDR3 follows TCRdb's listing. The rearrangement joins TRBV6-1 to TRBJ2-1; TRBD1 was called by the table and not checked on the DNA. Looked up from germline, CDR1 is MNHNS and CDR2 is SASEGT. Including both end residues, the CDR3 is 18 amino acids long. The chain's CDR3 is CASSPRVGEANYGYTFGS.

The chain uses TRBV5-1 and TRBJ2-1, with D tentatively TRBD2 (6 bases). Germline V gene lookup returns CDR1 SGHRS and CDR2 YFSETQ. The CDR3 has 13 residues. V was trimmed by 3 bases and J by 9 bases, leaving 13 bases between them. This CDR3 reads CASSSLRGGEQFF. CDR3 coding DNA: TGCGCCAGCAGCTCGTTGAGGGGAGGTGAGCAGTTCTTC.

Only a few counts were recorded for this clonotype. CDR3: CASSIGTSGVNEQYF. The CDR3 coding sequence is TGTGCCAGCAGCATAGGGACTAGCGGAGTTAATGAGCAGTACTTC. The V and J genes are TRBV7-3 and TRBJ2-5; 11 bases are shared with TRBD2. The CDR3 contains 15 residues. CDR1 SGHTA and CDR2 FQGTGA come from the germline V gene. V was pared by 5 bases and J by 11 bases, with 13 bases of the junction left unmatched. Supplemented by reference TRBV7-3 and TRBJ2-5, the full variable domain reads GAGVSQTPSNKVTEKGKYVELRCDPISGHTALYWYRQSLGQGPEFLIYFQGTGAADDSGLPNDRFFAVRPEGSVSTLKIQRTERGDSAVYLCASSIGTSGVNEQYFGPGTRLLVL.

The chain has TRBV6-1 and TRBJ1-1; the D is unclear. The J call may be wrong; the DNA end is better matched by TRBJ2-3. The germline CDR1 and CDR2 sequences are MNHNS and SASEGT. The CDR3 covers 11 residues. Here the CDR3 reads CASSITDTQYF. CDR3 nucleotide sequence: TGTGCCAGCAGTATCACAGATACGCAGTATTTT.

The chain couples TRBV7-3 to TRBJ2-1; 8 bases line up with TRBD2. Looked up from germline, CDR1 is SGHTA and CDR2 is FQGTGA. This CDR3 spans 16 amino acids. V was pared by 1 base and J by 0 bases, with 2 bases of the junction left unmatched. CDR3 sequence reads: CASSLKGTSSYNEQFF. The CDR3 DNA reads as TGTGCCAGCAGCTTAAAGGGGACTAGCTCCTACAATGAGCAGTTCTTC.

This clonotype was seen repeatedly, ten times or more. The conserved phenylalanine or tryptophan is not found at the CDR3 terminus, so this likely reflects a read error. The DNA is left out, because the CDR3 cannot be placed on it with certainty; the CDR3 is given as TCRdb lists it. CDR3 sequence reads: CASSLALDYGYTFGS. This rearrangement joins TRBV7-8 to TRBJ2-7; no check of the table's D call, TRBD2, against the DNA was made. From germline, CDR1 is SGHVS and CDR2 FQNEAQ. The CDR3 adds up to 15 amino acids, both ends counted.